These 21 T cell receptor beta chains originate from one sample sequenced in a study of neurological immune-mediated disorders. TCRdb reprocessed the 5' RACE reads via MiXCR and lists one record per CDR3 protein. The table includes approximately 48,000 distinct CDR3 sequences, just over 3% detected once. The sequencing input was PBMCs. These receptors all come from a woman aged 50 to 60 with multiple sclerosis.

This clonotype appeared many times. This chain links TRBV20-1 with TRBJ2-7, with no clear D. The CDR3 has 14 residues. CDR1 DFQATT and CDR2 SNEGSKA come from the germline V gene (reference sequence). Between the trimmed V and J ends, which lost 0 bases and 0 bases, there was a span of 9 bases. The CDR3 loop reads CSARDRKGSYEQYF. In DNA form, the CDR3 reads TGCAGTGCTAGAGATCGGAAAGGCTCCTACGAGCAGTACTTC.

This clonotype has at least ten counts. V gene TRBV20-1 combines with J gene TRBJ2-3, with D unclear. The CDR3 spans 14 residues. In germline, CDR1 is DFQATT, CDR2 SNEGSKA (reference sequence). The V end was cut by 1 base, the J end by 7 bases, with 15 bases between. The DNA for the CDR3 is TGCAGTGCTAGAGTGAAAACAAGCTGGAATACGCAGTATTTT. As protein: CSARVKTSWNTQYF.

This clonotype has at least ten counts. The rearrangement joins TRBV29-1 to TRBJ1-2; 8 positions agree with TRBD1. The CDR3 is 17 amino acids. Germline values: CDR1 SQVTM, CDR2 ANQGSEA. With 1 base clipped from V and 4 bases from J, the junction kept 14 bases outside the gene matches. The CDR3 bases are TGCAGCGTTGAAGTTAAACCTAAGACAGGGGCCGTCTATGGCTACACCTTC. This gives the protein CSVEVKPKTGAVYGYTF. Full variable domain (rest looked up from reference TRBV29-1 and TRBJ1-2): SAVISQKPSRDICQRGTSLTIQCQVDSQVTMMFWYRQQPGQSLTLIATANQGSEATYESGFVIDKFPISRPNLTFSTLTVSNMSPEDSSIYLCSVEVKPKTGAVYGYTFGSGTRLTVV.

This clonotype appeared many times. V usage is TRBV27 and J usage is TRBJ2-5; D not certain. The CDR3 has 15 residues. With 3 bases removed from V and 1 base from J, the gap between germline ends came to 12 bases. Germline CDR1 MNHEY, CDR2 SMNVEV (reference sequence). The CDR3 is CASSFSTESQETQYF. CDR3 coding DNA: TGTGCCAGCAGTTTCTCCACGGAGTCCCAAGAGACCCAGTACTTC.

This clonotype was detected many times. The chain employs TRBV5-1 and TRBJ1-1; TRBD1 might be the D (6 bases). CDR1 is SGHRS and CDR2 is YFSETQ in the germline V gene. The CDR3 is 16 amino acids. Trimming removed 1 base from V and 2 bases from J, with 15 bases in between. CDR3 amino acids: CASSLSGAGGNTEAFF. The CDR3 coding sequence is TGCGCCAGCAGCTTGTCAGGGGCGGGTGGAAACACTGAAGCTTTCTTT.

This clonotype was picked up a small number of times. The genes are TRBV25-1 and TRBJ2-5, with 7 positions matching TRBD2. The CDR3 has 17 residues. V was clipped by 0 bases and J by 4 bases; unmatched bases: 11. Germline V gene sequence: CDR1 MGHDK, CDR2 SYGVNS. The CDR3 protein is CASSEYRGGAVGETQYF. CDR3 DNA sequence: TGTGCCAGCAGTGAATATAGGGGAGGGGCGGTTGGAGAGACCCAGTACTTC.

This clonotype was counted many times. The rearrangement joins TRBV12-3 or TRBV12-4 to TRBJ1-3; D gene unclear. CDR3 length equals 13 residues. V was pared by 3 bases and J by 3 bases, with 6 bases between. The CDR3 sequence: CASSFNGGNTIYF. CDR3 DNA: TGTGCCAGCAGTTTTAACGGTGGAAACACCATATATTTT.

This clonotype was picked up many times. This sequence joins TRBV20-1 and TRBJ1-5, with D hard to call. From germline, CDR1 is DFQATT and CDR2 SNEGSKA (reference sequence). The CDR3 runs 15 residues. V lost 0 bases and J lost 0, with 9 bases in between. CDR3 coding DNA: TGCAGTGCTAGAGATCACCGGGTTAGCAATCAGCCCCAGCATTTT. It encodes CSARDHRVSNQPQHF.

This clonotype occurred many times. V usage is TRBV12-3 or TRBV12-4 and J usage is TRBJ2-1; TRBD2 agrees at 8 bases. This CDR3 has 18 residues. Trimming at V came to 4 bases and at J to 6 bases, leaving 17 bases not matched to a gene. This CDR3 is CASSYPDIRGGSGNEQFF. CDR3 bases: TGTGCCAGCAGTTACCCTGATATACGGGGGGGGTCAGGCAATGAGCAGTTCTTC.

This clonotype was seen ten or more times. V usage is TRBV5-1 and J usage is TRBJ2-4, with TRBD2 identical over 7 bases. Germline V lookup: CDR1 SGHRS, CDR2 YFSETQ. This CDR3 contains 14 residues. Trimming at V came to 3 bases and at J to 7 bases, leaving 7 bases not matched to a gene. In nucleotides, the CDR3 is TGCGCCAGCAGCTCCGCGGGAGATCGGAACATTCAGTACTTC. Its translation: CASSSAGDRNIQYF.

This clonotype was seen at least ten times. The chain combines TRBV6-6 with TRBJ2-5; TRBD2 might be the D (6 bases). Germline values: CDR1 MNHNY, CDR2 SVGAGI (reference sequence). V lost 0 bases and J lost 3, with 11 bases in between. This CDR3 is built from 15 residues. CDR3 protein: CASSYSRTGEETQYF. CDR3 nucleotide sequence: TGTGCCAGCAGTTACTCGAGGACGGGAGAAGAGACCCAGTACTTC.

Many counts were recorded for this clonotype. V and J are TRBV5-1 and TRBJ2-5; D might be TRBD1 or TRBD2, each matching 5 bases. The length of the CDR3 is 12 residues. CDR1 and CDR2 (germline): SGHRS, YFSETQ. V was trimmed by 5 bases and J by 1 base, leaving 6 bases between them. This chain's CDR3 is CASRRGQETQYF. CDR3 nucleotides: TGCGCCAGCAGGAGGGGCCAAGAGACCCAGTACTTC.

The sample holds many counts of this clonotype. This chain links TRBV7-6 with TRBJ2-7; D possibly corresponds to TRBD1 (6 bases). Germline values: CDR1 SGHVS, CDR2 FNYEAQ. This CDR3 comprises 13 residues. V was clipped by 5 bases and J by 3 bases, with 11 bases between them. The CDR3 sequence: CASSRGQHYEQYF. CDR3 nucleotides: TGTGCCAGCAGCCGGGGACAACACTACGAGCAGTACTTC.

This clonotype was detected many times. V and J are TRBV20-1 and TRBJ1-1, with 10 positions matching TRBD1. The CDR3 has 14 amino acids. Germline V gene lookup returns CDR1 DFQATT and CDR2 SNEGSKA (reference sequence). V shed 5 bases, J shed 6 bases, and the junction held 9 bases outside the gene matches. The CDR3 loop reads CSALAGTGDSEAFF. The CDR3 DNA reads TGCAGTGCTTTGGCCGGGACAGGGGATTCTGAAGCTTTCTTT.

This clonotype was counted ten times or more. The genes are TRBV7-2 and TRBJ2-7; D possibly corresponds to TRBD1 (5 bases). The V end lost 4 bases, the J end lost 4 bases, and 11 bases lay between the germline ends. Germline CDR1 reads SGHTA; CDR2 reads FQGNSA. This CDR3 is built from 13 residues. CDR3 DNA: TGTGCCAGCAGCTATAGACCAGGGTACGAGCAGTACGTC. This sequence encodes CASSYRPGYEQYV.

V and J are TRBV12-3 or TRBV12-4 and TRBJ2-5, with 14 bases matching TRBD2. J was trimmed by 5 bases and V by 6 bases; bases with no gene match: 8. The CDR3 has 16 residues. The chain's CDR3 is CASSSGLAGAVETQYF. CDR3 coding DNA: TGTGCCAGCAGCTCGGGACTAGCGGGAGCTGTGGAGACCCAGTACTTC.

This clonotype has ten or more counts. The chain employs TRBV6-5 and TRBJ2-7, with TRBD2 matching over 7 bases. CDR1 MNHEY and CDR2 SVGAGI come from the germline V gene. Unmatched junction bases numbered 6, after V lost 5 bases and J lost 5 bases. The CDR3 sequence is 13 residues long. CDR3 residues: CASSRQGGHEQYF. CDR3 nucleotide sequence: TGTGCCAGCAGTCGGCAGGGAGGGCACGAGCAGTACTTC.

The rearrangement links TRBV12-3 or TRBV12-4 to TRBJ2-5; D uncertain. This CDR3 has 13 residues. Trimming took off 1 base at V and 4 bases at J, with 7 bases between the two ends. CDR3 coding DNA: TGTGCCAGCAGTTTAGGTGGGTCAGAGACCCAGTACTTC. Its translation is CASSLGGSETQYF.

This clonotype has ten or more counts. The rearrangement uses TRBV5-1 and TRBJ2-7; D is ambiguous. The V end lost 5 bases, the J end lost 0 bases, and 9 bases lay between the germline ends. Germline CDR1 SGHRS, CDR2 YFSETQ. The CDR3 length is 13 residues. CDR3 nucleotides: TGCGCCAGCAGTCCAGAGAACTCCTACGAGCAGTACGTC. It specifies CASSPENSYEQYV.

This clonotype was seen many times. The V call is TRBV10-2, the J call TRBJ1-5; the match to TRBD1 covers 7 bases. The CDR3 consists of 16 residues. CDR1 is WSHSY and CDR2 is SAAADI in the germline V gene. The V and J ends lost 3 bases and 0 bases, in that order; junction bases with no gene match: 5. The DNA of the CDR3 is TGCGCCAGCAGTGACCACAGGGGACCTAGCAATCAGCCCCAGCATTTT. It yields the protein CASSDHRGPSNQPQHF.

This clonotype was seen at least ten times. The chain recombines TRBV7-2 with TRBJ2-2; D perhaps matches TRBD2 (5 bases). V lost 5 bases and J lost 7, with 11 bases in between. Germline V lookup: CDR1 SGHTA, CDR2 FQGNSA. CDR3 length equals 13 residues. CDR3 DNA sequence: TGTGCCAGCAGCAGCTCGAGGGTCGGGGAGCTGTTTTTT. This sequence encodes CASSSSRVGELFF.